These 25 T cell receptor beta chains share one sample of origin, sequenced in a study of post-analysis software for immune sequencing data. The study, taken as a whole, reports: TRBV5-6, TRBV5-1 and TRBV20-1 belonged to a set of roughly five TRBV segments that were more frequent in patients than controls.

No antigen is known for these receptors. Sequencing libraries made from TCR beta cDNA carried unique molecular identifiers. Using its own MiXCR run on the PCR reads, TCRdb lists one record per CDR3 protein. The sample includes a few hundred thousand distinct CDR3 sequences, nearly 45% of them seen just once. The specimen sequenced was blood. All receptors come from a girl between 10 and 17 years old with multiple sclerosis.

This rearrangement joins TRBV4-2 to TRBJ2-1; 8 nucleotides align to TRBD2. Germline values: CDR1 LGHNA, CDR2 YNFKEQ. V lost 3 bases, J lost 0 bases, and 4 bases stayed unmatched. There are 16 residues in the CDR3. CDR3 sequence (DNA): TGTGCCAGCAGCCAGGATACTAGCGGCTCCTACAATGAGCAGTTCTTC. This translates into CASSQDTSGSYNEQFF.

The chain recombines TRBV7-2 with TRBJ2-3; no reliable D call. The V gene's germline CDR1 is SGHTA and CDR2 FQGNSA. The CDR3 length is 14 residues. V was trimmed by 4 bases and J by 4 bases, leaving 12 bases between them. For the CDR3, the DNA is TGTGCCAGCAGCTCGGCGGAAGTCCCAGATACGCAGTATTTT. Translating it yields CASSSAEVPDTQYF.

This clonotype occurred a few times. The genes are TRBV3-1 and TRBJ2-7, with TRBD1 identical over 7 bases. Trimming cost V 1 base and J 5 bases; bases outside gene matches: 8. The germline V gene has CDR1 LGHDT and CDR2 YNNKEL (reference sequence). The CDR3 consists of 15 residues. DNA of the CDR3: TGTGCCAGCAGCCAAGTCAAGGGGGCGATCCACGAGCAGTACTTC. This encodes CASSQVKGAIHEQYF.

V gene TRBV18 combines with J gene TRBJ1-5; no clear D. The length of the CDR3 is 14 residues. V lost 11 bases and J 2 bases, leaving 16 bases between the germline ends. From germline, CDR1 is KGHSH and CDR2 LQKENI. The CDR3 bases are TGTGCCGCGGGATGGGGTGTAGGCAATCAGCCCCAGCATTTT. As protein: CAAGWGVGNQPQHF.

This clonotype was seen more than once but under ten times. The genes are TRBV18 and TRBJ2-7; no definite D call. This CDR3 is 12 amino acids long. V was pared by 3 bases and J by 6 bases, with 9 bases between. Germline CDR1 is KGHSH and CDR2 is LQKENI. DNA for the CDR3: TGTGCCAGCTCACCTCTGACTTCCGAGCAGTACTTC. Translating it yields CASSPLTSEQYF.

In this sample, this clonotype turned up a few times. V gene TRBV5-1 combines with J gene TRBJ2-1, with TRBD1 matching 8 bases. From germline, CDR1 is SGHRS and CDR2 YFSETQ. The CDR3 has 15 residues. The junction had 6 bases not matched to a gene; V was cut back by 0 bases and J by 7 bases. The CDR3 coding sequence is TGCGCCAGCAGCTTGGAGACAGGGGATGGAAATGAGCAGTTCTTC. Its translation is CASSLETGDGNEQFF.

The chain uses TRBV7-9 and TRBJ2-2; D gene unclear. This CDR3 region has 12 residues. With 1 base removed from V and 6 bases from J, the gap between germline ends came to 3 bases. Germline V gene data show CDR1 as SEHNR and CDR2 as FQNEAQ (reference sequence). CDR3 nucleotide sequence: TGTGCCAGCAGCTTAGTGTCCGGGGAGCTGTTTTTT. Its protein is CASSLVSGELFF.

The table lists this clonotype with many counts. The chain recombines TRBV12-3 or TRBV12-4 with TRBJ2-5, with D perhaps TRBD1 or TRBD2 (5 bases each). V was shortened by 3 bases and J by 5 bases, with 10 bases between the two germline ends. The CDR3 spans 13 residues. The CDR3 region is CASSFGGRETQYF. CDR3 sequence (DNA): TGTGCCAGCAGTTTTGGGGGACGGGAGACCCAGTACTTC.

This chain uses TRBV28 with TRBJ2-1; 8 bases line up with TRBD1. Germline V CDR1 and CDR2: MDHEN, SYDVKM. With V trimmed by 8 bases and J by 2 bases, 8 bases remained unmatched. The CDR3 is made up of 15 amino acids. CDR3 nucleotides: TGTGCCAGCGGGCCTACGGACAGGGCCTACAATGAGCAGTTCTTC. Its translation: CASGPTDRAYNEQFF.

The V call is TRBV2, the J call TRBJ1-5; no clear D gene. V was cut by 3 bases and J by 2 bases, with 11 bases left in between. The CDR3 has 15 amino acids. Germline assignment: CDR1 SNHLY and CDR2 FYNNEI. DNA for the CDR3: TGTGCCAGCAGTGATAAGTCGCGGGGCAATCAGCCCCAGCATTTT. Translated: CASSDKSRGNQPQHF.

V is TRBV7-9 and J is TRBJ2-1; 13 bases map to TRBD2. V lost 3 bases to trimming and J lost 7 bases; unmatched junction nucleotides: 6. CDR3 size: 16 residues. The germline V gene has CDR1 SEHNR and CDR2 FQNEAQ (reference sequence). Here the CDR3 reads CASSFQRTSGRNEQFF. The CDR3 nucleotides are TGTGCCAGCAGCTTCCAACGGACTAGCGGGAGAAATGAGCAGTTCTTC.

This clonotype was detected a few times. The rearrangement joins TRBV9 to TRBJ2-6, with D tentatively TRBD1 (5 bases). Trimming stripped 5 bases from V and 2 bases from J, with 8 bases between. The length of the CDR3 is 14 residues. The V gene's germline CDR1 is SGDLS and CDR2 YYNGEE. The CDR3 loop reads CASSSGTGANVLTF. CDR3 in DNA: TGTGCCAGCAGTTCAGGGACTGGGGCCAACGTCCTGACTTTC.

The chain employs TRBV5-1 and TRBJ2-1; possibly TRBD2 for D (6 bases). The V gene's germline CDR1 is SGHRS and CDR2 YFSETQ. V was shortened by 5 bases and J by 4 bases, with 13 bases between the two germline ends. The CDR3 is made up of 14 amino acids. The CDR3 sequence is CASSYYGGYNEQFF. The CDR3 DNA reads TGCGCCAGCAGTTATTACGGGGGTTACAATGAGCAGTTCTTC.

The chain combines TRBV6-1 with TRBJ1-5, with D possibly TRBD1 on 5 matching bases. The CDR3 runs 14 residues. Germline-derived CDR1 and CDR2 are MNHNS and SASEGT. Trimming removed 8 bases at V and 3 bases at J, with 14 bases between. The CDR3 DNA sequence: TGTGCCAGCTCTGGCAGGGCGGACAATCAGCCCCAGCATTTT. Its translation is CASSGRADNQPQHF.

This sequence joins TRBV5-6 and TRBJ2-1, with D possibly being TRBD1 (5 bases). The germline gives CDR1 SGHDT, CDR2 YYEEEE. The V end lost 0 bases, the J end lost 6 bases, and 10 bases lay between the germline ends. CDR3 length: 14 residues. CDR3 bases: TGTGCCAGCAGCTTGGTTGGGGCAGTCAATGAGCAGTTCTTC. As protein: CASSLVGAVNEQFF.

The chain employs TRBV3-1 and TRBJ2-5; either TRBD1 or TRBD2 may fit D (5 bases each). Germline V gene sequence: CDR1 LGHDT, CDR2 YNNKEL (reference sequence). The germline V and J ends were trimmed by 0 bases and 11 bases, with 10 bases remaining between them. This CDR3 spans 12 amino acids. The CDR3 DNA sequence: TGTGCCAGCAGCCAAGATTTGGGGGAGCAGTACTTC. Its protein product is CASSQDLGEQYF.

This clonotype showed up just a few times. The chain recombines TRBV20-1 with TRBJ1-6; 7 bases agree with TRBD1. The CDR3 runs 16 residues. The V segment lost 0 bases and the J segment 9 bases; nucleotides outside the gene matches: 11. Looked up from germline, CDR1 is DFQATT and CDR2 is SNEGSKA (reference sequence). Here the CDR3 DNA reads TGCAGTGCTAGAGAGGAACCGGGACAGCATAGTTCACCCCTCCACTTT. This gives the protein CSAREEPGQHSSPLHF.

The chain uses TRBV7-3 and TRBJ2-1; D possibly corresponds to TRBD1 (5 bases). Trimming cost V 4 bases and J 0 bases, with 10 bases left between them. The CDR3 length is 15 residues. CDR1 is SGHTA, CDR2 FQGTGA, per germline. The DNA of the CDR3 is TGTGCCAGCAGCTCGACAGCTAGCTCCTACAATGAGCAGTTCTTC. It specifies CASSSTASSYNEQFF.

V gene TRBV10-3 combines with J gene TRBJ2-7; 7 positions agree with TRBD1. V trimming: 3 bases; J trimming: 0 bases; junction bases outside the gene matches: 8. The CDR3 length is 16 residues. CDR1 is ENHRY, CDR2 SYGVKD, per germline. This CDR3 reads CAISDEQGSSSYEQYF. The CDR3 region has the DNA TGTGCCATCAGTGACGAACAGGGGTCGAGCTCCTACGAGCAGTACTTC.

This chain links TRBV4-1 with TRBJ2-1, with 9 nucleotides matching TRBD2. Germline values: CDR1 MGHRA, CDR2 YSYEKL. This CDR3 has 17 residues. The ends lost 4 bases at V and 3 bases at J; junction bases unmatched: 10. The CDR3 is CASSLTPGTSIYNEQFF. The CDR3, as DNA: TGCGCCAGCAGCCTAACCCCCGGGACTAGCATCTACAATGAGCAGTTCTTC.

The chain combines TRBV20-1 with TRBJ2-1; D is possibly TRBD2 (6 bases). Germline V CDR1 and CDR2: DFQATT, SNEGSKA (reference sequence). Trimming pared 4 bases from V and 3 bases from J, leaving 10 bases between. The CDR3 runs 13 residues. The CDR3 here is CSATEGDYNEQFF. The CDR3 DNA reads TGCAGTGCTACGGAGGGCGACTACAATGAGCAGTTCTTC.

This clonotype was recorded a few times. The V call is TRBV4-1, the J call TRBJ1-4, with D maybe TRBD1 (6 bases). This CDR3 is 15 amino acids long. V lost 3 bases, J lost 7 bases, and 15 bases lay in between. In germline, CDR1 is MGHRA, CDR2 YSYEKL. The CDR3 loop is CASSHHRVDREKLFF. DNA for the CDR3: TGCGCCAGCAGCCACCACAGGGTGGATCGTGAAAAACTGTTTTTT.

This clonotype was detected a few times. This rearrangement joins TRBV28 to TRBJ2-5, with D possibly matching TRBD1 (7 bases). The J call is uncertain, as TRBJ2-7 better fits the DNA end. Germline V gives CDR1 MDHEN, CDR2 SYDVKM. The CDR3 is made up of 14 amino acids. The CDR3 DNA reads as TGTGCCAGCAGTTCCCGCCAGGGGGGCTACGAGCAGTACTTC. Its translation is CASSSRQGGYEQYF.

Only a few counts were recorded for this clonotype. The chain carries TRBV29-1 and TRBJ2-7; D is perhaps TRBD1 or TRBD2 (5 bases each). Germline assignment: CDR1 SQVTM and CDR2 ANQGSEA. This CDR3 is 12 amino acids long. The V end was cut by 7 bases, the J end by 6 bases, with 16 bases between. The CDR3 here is CSADVVGGEQYF. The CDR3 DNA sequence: TGCAGCGCGGACGTCGTTGGGGGCGAGCAGTACTTC.

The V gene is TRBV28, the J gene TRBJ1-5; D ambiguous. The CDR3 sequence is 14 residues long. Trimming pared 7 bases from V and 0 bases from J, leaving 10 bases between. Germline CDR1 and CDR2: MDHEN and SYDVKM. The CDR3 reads CASTLGYSNQPQHF. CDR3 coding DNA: TGTGCCAGCACCTTGGGTTATAGCAATCAGCCCCAGCATTTT.